The source of this T cell receptor (beta chain) is a study of blood T cell repertoires in COVID-19 (dated by TCRdb to the early 2020s). A note on the overall study: Samples from collaborators originated in the United States, Italy and Spain and spanned both the acute and convalescent phases of COVID-19. A freely available public database, intended as a resource for researchers studying the immune response to SARS-CoV-2, is where the repertoires were released. The sample metadata nearly always contained a de-identified subject ID, COVID-19 status, age in years and sex. The prospective study material was composed of cDNA or gDNA derived from T cells, B-cell-depleted T cells, or PBMCs. The samples were drawn from two sources: the first 160 participants of the ongoing ImmuneRACE study, and 1,254 subjects contributed by 6 global collaborators. Where available, HLA class I and class II types were obtained from metadata supplied by the sample provider rather than from assay-based typing. Subjects who had been exposed to COVID-19, were actively infected with it, or had recovered from it provided the deeply sampled blood TCRbeta repertoires that made up the dataset. The research as a whole found: Clinical and demographic metadata were provided uncurated, with the amount varying by source and participant.

The immunoSEQ Assay, a bias-controlled multiplex PCR, was used to amplify TCRbeta CDR3 regions from genomic DNA. The authors' analysis ran thus. The number of nucleated cells in each sample was estimated from the amplification of reference gene primers within the assay. To quantify the absolute abundance of each unique TCRbeta CDR3 rearrangement, sequence reads were collapsed and filtered. For each sample, productive Simpson clonality was calculated as the square root of Simpson's diversity index across productive rearrangements. TCRdb limited this immuneACCESS table to in-frame rearrangements with V and J called. A share of clones is missing; checked studies link under half to unresolved V genes, and the rest is unexplained. V, J and clone size were drawn from that table, and D and trimming were deduced from the DNA. The sample table holds 200,000 to 250,000 clones, of which about 86% were seen once. About 14% of the sample is taken by the ten largest.

The sample holds one count of this clone. Its antigen is currently not known. One base away there is no much larger clone; base qualities are not given. Germline trimming: 4 bases from V, 0 bases from J; junction bases outside gene matches: 4. Measured from the cysteine to the phenylalanine, the CDR3 is 15 residues long. The entry retains the CDR3 DNA only, 45 bases that are in frame from base 1. Based on the germline V gene, the CDR1 and CDR2 sequences are SGDLS and YYNGEE. Participants in the prospective study were enrolled through a virtual design, were aged roughly 18 to 90 years, and lived in some 24 United States geographic areas. In the prospective study, participants were assigned to cohorts based on the clinical history participants reported in a screening survey and a study questionnaire. Mobile phlebotomists in the prospective study collected whole blood, serum and a nasopharyngeal or oropharyngeal swab from every participant. Over a roughly 2-month period, participants in the prospective study had the option of providing additional blood draws and questionnaires. Before DNA extraction, prospective study blood samples were shipped either frozen or at room temperature.

The sequence was collected from a woman in her forties or fifties with acute COVID-19. Sequencing input: PBMCs or T cells enriched from blood (not recorded which). The chain is made from TRBV9 and TRBJ2-7; TRBD1 lines up with 10 middle nucleotides. The CDR3: CASSPRQGASYEQYF. The DNA reads as follows: TGTGCCAGCAGCCCCCGACAGGGGGCCTCCTACGAGCAGTACTTC.